Listed below are T cell receptor beta chains from one sample, sequenced in a study of cytomegalovirus exposure and HLA in healthy donors. Sequencing used immunoSEQ multiplex PCR; TCRdb keeps in-frame clones, though not all of them. The table records 120,000 or so clones, approximately 85% of them present only once. Sequencing was performed on PBMCs. The receptors shown here come from a male donor in good health and CMV-seropositive. The CDR3 runs from the conserved cysteine through the conserved F or W. The D gene is left open where the match is weak. Clone size is not always given. Where it is, it says once, few, many or a class for expanded clones.

d_gene	len	abundance	v_gene	j_gene	CDR3aa	CDR3nt
NA	14	NA	TRBV7-2	TRBJ1-5	CASSPPGSNQPQHF	TGTGCCAGCAGCCCCCCGGGAAGCAATCAGCCCCAGCATTTT
TRBD2	16	NA	TRBV28	TRBJ2-7	CASRGLAGSSGYEQYF	TGTGCCAGCAGGGGACTAGCGGGATCTTCTGGTTACGAGCAGTACTTC
TRBD1	16	NA	TRBV5-1	TRBJ2-7	CASSFVRQGGRYEQYF	TGCGCCAGCAGCTTTGTCCGACAGGGCGGAAGGTACGAGCAGTACTTC
TRBD1	14	NA	TRBV27	TRBJ2-7	CASAPDRGAYEQYF	TGTGCCAGCGCCCCCGACAGGGGCGCCTACGAGCAGTACTTC
NA	13	NA	TRBV19	TRBJ1-6	CASSLDRDSPLHF	TGTGCCAGTAGTTTGGACAGAGATTCACCCCTCCACTTT
NA	14	NA	TRBV7-9	TRBJ1-1	CASSLGAQNTEAFF	TGTGCCAGCAGCTTAGGGGCCCAGAACACTGAAGCTTTCTTT
TRBD1	13	few	TRBV7-3	TRBJ2-2	CASSEGGHGELFF	TGTGCCAGCAGCGAAGGGGGCCACGGGGAGCTGTTTTTT
TRBD1	15	NA	TRBV10-3	TRBJ2-7	CAISGQGRGSYEQYF	TGTGCCATCAGCGGACAGGGGAGGGGCTCCTACGAGCAGTACTTC
NA	14	NA	TRBV7-7	TRBJ2-5	CASALDRFQETQYF	TGTGCTAGCGCCCTCGACAGGTTCCAAGAGACCCAGTACTTC
TRBD2	14	once	TRBV7-8	TRBJ2-1	CASSLVPGGNEQFF	TGTGCCAGCAGCTTAGTTCCGGGGGGCAATGAGCAGTTCTTC
NA	15	NA	TRBV7-2	TRBJ2-2	CASSFAGTNTGELFF	TGTGCCAGCAGCTTCGCGGGAACGAACACCGGGGAGCTGTTTTTT
TRBD1	15	NA	TRBV5-4	TRBJ1-2	CASSLGGDRVYGYTF	TGTGCCAGCAGCTTGGGCGGGGACAGGGTGTATGGCTACACCTTC
TRBD1	16	NA	TRBV10-3	TRBJ1-5	CAISESTGGINQPQHF	TGTGCCATCAGTGAGTCCACAGGGGGTATCAATCAGCCCCAGCATTTT
NA	15	NA	TRBV19	TRBJ2-1	CASSPPGGRYNEQFF	TGTGCCAGTAGTCCCCCCGGGGGAAGGTACAATGAGCAGTTCTTC
NA	16	NA	TRBV4-3	TRBJ2-7	CASSQDEYGQSYEQYF	TGCGCCAGCAGCCAAGATGAGTACGGACAGTCCTACGAGCAGTACTTC
TRBD1	14	NA	TRBV28	TRBJ2-1	CASSLGQGLVEQFF	TGTGCCAGCAGTTTAGGACAGGGTCTTGTTGAGCAGTTCTTC
TRBD1	15	NA	TRBV2	TRBJ2-3	CASRADRTLTDTQYF	TGTGCCAGCAGAGCGGACAGGACCCTCACAGATACGCAGTATTTT
TRBD1	13	NA	TRBV5-4	TRBJ1-4	CASSTDRDEKLFF	TGTGCCAGCAGCACCGACAGGGATGAAAAACTGTTTTTT
TRBD2	16	NA	TRBV7-2	TRBJ2-3	CASSFGGAEDTDTQYF	TGTGCCAGCAGCTTCGGGGGGGCGGAAGACACAGATACGCAGTATTTT
NA	11	NA	TRBV30	TRBJ1-2	CAWSEAVAGTF	TGTGCCTGGAGTGAGGCAGTCGCGGGCACCTTC
TRBD1	16	once	TRBV27	TRBJ2-6	CASGGDRSSGANVLTF	TGTGCCAGCGGAGGGGACAGGTCCTCTGGGGCCAACGTCCTGACTTTC
NA	15	NA	TRBV7-2	TRBJ1-1	CASSPIRGGTTEAFF	TGTGCCAGCAGCCCAATTAGGGGGGGCACCACTGAAGCTTTCTTT
NA	11	NA	TRBV5-6	TRBJ1-1	CASSLNTEAFF	TGTGCCAGCAGCCTTAACACTGAAGCTTTCTTT
NA	16	NA	TRBV15	TRBJ1-4	CATSRDPSGGWEKLFF	TGTGCCACCAGCAGAGACCCATCTGGAGGCTGGGAAAAACTGTTTTTT
TRBD2	17	NA	TRBV30	TRBJ2-3	CAWTPPGLGSGTDTQYF	TGTGCCTGGACCCCGCCTGGACTAGGGTCGGGCACAGATACGCAGTATTTT
TRBD2	15	once	TRBV27	TRBJ2-1	CASSWASGSGNEQFF	TGTGCCAGCAGTTGGGCTAGCGGGAGCGGCAATGAGCAGTTCTTC
NA	16	NA	TRBV19	TRBJ1-2	CASSMKLGPINYGYTF	TGTGCCAGTAGCATGAAATTGGGGCCGATTAACTATGGCTACACCTTC
NA	12	once	TRBV5-1	TRBJ2-7	CASRGAGYEQYF	TGCGCCAGCCGGGGGGCGGGCTACGAGCAGTACTTC
TRBD2	16	NA	TRBV29-1	TRBJ2-3	CSAGRGDTPPANTQYF	TGCAGCGCCGGGCGGGGGGATACCCCACCCGCTAATACGCAGTATTTT
NA	13	NA	TRBV7-6	TRBJ2-7	CASSLGHNYEQYF	TGTGCCAGCAGCTTAGGGCACAACTACGAGCAGTACTTC
TRBD2	16	NA	TRBV7-2	TRBJ2-1	CASSSSGRISYNEQFF	TGTGCCAGCAGCTCTAGCGGGAGAATCTCCTACAATGAGCAGTTCTTC
TRBD2	17	NA	TRBV11-2	TRBJ2-3	CASSGLAREGLPDTQYF	TGTGCCAGCAGCGGGTTAGCGAGGGAGGGCCTTCCAGATACGCAGTATTTT
TRBD2	16	once	TRBV4-3	TRBJ2-1	CASSQGPSGENNEQFF	TGCGCCAGCAGCCAAGGCCCTAGCGGGGAGAACAATGAGCAGTTCTTC
NA	13	few	TRBV27	TRBJ1-1	CASSPTGNTEAFF	TGTGCCAGCAGTCCGACAGGGAACACTGAAGCTTTCTTT
NA	10	NA	TRBV29-1	TRBJ2-5	CSVEEGSQYF	TGCAGCGTTGAGGAGGGGTCCCAGTACTTC
NA	14	NA	TRBV11-1	TRBJ1-1	CASREVIPNTEAFF	TGTGCCAGCAGGGAGGTCATCCCGAACACTGAAGCTTTCTTT
TRBD1	15	once	TRBV7-9	TRBJ1-5	CASSSGQGWGQPQHF	TGTGCCAGCAGCTCAGGACAGGGATGGGGTCAGCCCCAGCATTTT